The clone carrying this T cell receptor (beta chain) was observed a few times. Antigen unknown. This entry comes from a study of early T cells in non-severe SARS-CoV-2 infection. Overall study context: Sequencing of unsorted whole blood was done on bulk RNA, leaving chains unpaired. Study observations and caveats: Matching results from VDJdb favored anti-spike CD8 responses, leaving private and CD4 specificities undetected.

The CDR3 runs to 13 residues. Looked up from germline, CDR1 is ENHRY and CDR2 is SYGVKD. V shed 3 bases, J shed 5 bases, and the junction held 3 bases outside the gene matches. Attachment of unique molecular identifiers to individual cDNA molecules was performed. TCRdb reprocessed the 5' RACE reads via MiXCR and lists one record per CDR3 protein. The sample contains 90,000 to 120,000 distinct CDR3 sequences, about an eighth of which appear only once. The chain has TRBV10-3 and TRBJ2-5; TRBD1 agrees at 7 bases. Sequencing input: whole blood. The clonotype was recovered from an adult who was a healthcare worker with PCR-confirmed SARS-CoV-2 infection or an uninfected control (not recorded which). CDR3: CAISESRGETQYF. CDR3 nucleotides: TGTGCCATCAGTGAATCCAGGGGGGAGACCCAGTACTTC.